This TCR beta chain was obtained from a study of T cells in localized non-small cell lung cancer. General observations from the study: The study found T cell clonality highest in uninvolved adjacent lung, above tumor.

CDR1 and CDR2 (germline): SGHKS, YYEKEE (reference sequence). The germline V and J ends were trimmed by 4 bases and 2 bases, with 17 bases remaining between them. The length of the CDR3 is 16 residues. As for this clone: As yet, its antigen is unknown.

Sequencing was performed with immunoSEQ multiplex PCR; in TCRdb, only in-frame clones are kept and a portion is missing. This table holds around 39,000 clones, over 70% found once. The clonotype was recovered from a woman aged 35 to 69 with stage I lung adenocarcinoma. The chain couples TRBV5-5 to TRBJ2-3; D is ambiguous. The specimen comprised peripheral blood, sampled before any cancer treatment. The CDR3 sequence: CASSRAGPLYTDTQYF. DNA of the CDR3: TGTGCCAGCAGCAGGGCAGGTCCCCTGTACACAGATACGCAGTATTTT.